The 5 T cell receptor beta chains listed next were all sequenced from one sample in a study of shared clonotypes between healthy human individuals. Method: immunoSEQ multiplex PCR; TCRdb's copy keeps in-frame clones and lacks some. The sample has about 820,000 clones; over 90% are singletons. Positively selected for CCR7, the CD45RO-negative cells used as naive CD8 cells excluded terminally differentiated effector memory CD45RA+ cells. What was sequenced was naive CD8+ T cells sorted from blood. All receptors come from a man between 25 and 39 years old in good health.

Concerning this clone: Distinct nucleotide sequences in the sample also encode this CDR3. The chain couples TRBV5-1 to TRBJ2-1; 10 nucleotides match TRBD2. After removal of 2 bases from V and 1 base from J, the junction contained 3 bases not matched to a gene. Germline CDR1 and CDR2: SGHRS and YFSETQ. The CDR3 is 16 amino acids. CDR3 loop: CASSLSSGSSYNEQFF. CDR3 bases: TGCGCCAGCAGCTTATCTAGCGGGAGTTCCTACAATGAGCAGTTCTTC.

Here the CDR3 reads CASSQVRGTRREQYF. DNA of the CDR3: TGCGCCAGCAGCCAAGTGCGGGGGACAAGACGAGAGCAGTACTTC. The chain is built from TRBV4-1 and TRBJ2-7; tentative D call: TRBD2 (7 bases). Germline CDR1 is MGHRA and CDR2 is YSYEKL. Trimming removed 1 base from V and 7 bases from J, with 17 bases in between. This CDR3 has 15 residues.

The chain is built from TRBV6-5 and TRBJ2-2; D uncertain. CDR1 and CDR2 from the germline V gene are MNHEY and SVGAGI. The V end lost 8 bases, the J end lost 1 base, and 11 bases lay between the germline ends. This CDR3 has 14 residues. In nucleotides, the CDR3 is TGTGCCAGCCGCTACCCGGGGAACACCGGGGAGCTGTTTTTT. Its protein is CASRYPGNTGELFF.

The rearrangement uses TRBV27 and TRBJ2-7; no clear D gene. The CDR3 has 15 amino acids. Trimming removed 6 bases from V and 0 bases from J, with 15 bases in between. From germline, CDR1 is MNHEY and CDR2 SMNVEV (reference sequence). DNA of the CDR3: TGTGCCAGCAGCCTAGAAATAGGGCTCTCCTACGAGCAGTACTTC. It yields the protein CASSLEIGLSYEQYF.

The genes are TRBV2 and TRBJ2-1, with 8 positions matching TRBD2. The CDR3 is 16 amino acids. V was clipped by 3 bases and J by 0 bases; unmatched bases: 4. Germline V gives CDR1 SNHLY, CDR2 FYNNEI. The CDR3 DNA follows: TGTGCCAGCAGTGATAGCGGGACGAGCTCCTACAATGAGCAGTTCTTC. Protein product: CASSDSGTSSYNEQFF.